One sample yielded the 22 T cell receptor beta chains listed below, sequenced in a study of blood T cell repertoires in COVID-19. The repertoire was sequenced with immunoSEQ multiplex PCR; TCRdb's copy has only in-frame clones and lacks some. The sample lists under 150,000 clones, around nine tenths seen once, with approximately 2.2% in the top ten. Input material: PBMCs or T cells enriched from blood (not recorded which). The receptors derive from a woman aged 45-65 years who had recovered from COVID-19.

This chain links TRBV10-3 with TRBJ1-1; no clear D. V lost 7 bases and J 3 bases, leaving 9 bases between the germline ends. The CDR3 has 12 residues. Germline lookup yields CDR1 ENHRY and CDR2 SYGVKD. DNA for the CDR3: TGTGCCATCACGGGAAGGGACACTGAAGCTTTCTTT. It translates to CAITGRDTEAFF.

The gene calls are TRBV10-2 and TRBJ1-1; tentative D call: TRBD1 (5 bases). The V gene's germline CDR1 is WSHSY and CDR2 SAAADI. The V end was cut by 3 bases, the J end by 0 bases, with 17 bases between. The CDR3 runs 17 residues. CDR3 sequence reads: CASSELTRTSMNTEAFF. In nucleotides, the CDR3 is TGCGCCAGCAGTGAATTAACCCGGACAAGCATGAACACTGAAGCTTTCTTT.

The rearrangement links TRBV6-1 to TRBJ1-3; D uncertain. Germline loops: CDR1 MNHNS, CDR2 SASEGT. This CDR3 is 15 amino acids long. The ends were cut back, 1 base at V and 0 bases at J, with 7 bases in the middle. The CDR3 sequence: CASSEDLSSGNTIYF. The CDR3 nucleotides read TGTGCCAGCAGTGAAGATTTGAGCTCTGGAAACACCATATATTTT.

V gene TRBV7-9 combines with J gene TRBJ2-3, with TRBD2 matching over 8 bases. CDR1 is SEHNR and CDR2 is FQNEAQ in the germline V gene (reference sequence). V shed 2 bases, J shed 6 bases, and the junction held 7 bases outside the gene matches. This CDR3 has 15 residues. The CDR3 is CASSLMAGGMDTQYF. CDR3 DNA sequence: TGTGCCAGCAGCTTAATGGCGGGGGGTATGGATACGCAGTATTTT.

CDR3 sequence reads: CASSHNSNYGYTF. The DNA for the CDR3 is TGTGCCAGCAGCCACAACAGTAACTATGGCTACACCTTC. The gene calls are TRBV3-1 (or the pseudogene TRBV3-2) and TRBJ1-2; D is unclear. The ends were cut back, 3 bases at V and 1 base at J, with 6 bases in the middle. The CDR3 has 13 residues. Germline V gene data show CDR1 as LGHDT and CDR2 as YNNKEL (reference sequence).

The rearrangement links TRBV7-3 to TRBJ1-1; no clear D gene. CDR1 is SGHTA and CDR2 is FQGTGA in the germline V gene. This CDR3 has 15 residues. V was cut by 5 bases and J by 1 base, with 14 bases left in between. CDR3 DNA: TGTGCCAGCAGCCCTACCCTCGACACGAACACTGAAGCTTTCTTT. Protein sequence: CASSPTLDTNTEAFF.

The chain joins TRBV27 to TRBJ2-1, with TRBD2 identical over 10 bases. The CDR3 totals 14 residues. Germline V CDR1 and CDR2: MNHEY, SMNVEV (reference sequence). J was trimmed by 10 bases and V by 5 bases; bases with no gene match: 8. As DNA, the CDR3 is TGTGCCAGCAGTGGGTTAGCGGGGGGCGGAGAGCAGTTCTTC. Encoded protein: CASSGLAGGGEQFF.

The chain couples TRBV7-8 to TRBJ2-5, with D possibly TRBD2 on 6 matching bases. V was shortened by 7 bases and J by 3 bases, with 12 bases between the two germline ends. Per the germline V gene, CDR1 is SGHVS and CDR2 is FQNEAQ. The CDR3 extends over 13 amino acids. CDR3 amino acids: CASIPGGKETQYF. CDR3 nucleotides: TGTGCCAGCATCCCTGGGGGGAAAGAGACCCAGTACTTC.

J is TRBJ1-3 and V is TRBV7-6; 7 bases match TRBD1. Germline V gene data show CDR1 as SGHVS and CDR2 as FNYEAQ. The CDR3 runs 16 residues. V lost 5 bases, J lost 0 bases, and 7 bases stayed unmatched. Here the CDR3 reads CASSSYRGISGNTIYF. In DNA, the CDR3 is TGTGCCAGCAGCAGCTACAGGGGCATCTCTGGAAACACCATATATTTT.

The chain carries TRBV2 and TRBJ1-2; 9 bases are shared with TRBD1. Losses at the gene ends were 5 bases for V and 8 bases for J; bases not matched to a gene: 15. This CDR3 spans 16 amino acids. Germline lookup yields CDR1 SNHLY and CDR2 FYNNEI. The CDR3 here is CASSPRGQGSSEGYTF. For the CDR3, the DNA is TGTGCCAGCAGTCCCCGGGGACAGGGAAGTTCGGAAGGCTACACCTTC.

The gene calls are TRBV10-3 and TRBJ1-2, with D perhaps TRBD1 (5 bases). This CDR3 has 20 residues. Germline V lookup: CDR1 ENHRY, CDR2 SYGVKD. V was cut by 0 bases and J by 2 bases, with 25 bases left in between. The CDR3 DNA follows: TGTGCCATCAGTGAGTCCCTCCTCAGCGGGGGGAGAGATCGGAACTATGGCTACACCTTC. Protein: CAISESLLSGGRDRNYGYTF.

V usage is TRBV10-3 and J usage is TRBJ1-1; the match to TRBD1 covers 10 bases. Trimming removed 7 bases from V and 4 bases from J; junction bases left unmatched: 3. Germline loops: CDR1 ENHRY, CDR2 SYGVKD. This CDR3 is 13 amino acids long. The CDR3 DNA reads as TGTGCCATCATGGGGACAGGGGCCACTGAAGCTTTCTTT. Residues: CAIMGTGATEAFF.

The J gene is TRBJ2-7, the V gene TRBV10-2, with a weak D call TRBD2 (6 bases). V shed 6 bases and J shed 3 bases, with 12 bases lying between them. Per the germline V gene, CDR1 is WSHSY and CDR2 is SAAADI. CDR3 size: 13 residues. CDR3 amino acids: CASRGLTDYEQYF. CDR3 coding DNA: TGCGCCAGCAGGGGACTCACGGACTACGAGCAGTACTTC.

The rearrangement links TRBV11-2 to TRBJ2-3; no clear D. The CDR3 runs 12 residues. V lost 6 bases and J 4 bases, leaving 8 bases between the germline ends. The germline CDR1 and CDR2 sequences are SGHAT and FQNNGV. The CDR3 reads CASRSEADTQYF. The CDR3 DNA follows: TGTGCCAGCAGATCCGAGGCAGATACGCAGTATTTT.

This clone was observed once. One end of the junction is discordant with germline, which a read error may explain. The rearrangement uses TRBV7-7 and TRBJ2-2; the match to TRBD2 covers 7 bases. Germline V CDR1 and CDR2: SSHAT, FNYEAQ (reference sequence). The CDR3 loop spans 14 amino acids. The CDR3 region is CASSLGLGAGELFF. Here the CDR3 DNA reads TGTGCTAGCAGCTTAGGACTAGGAGCCGGGGAGCTGTTTTTT.

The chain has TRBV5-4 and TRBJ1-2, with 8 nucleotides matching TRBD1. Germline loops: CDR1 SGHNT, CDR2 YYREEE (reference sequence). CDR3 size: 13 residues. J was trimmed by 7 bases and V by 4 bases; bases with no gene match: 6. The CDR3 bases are TGTGCCAGCAGCCCTGGACAGGGCTTTGGCTACACCTTC. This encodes CASSPGQGFGYTF.

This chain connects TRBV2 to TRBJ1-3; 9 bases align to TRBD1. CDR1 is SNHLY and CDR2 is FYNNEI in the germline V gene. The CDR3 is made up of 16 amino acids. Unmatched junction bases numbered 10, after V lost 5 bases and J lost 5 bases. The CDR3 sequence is CASSRDRATVRNTIYF. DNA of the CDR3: TGTGCCAGCAGTAGGGACAGGGCAACCGTTCGAAACACCATATATTTT.

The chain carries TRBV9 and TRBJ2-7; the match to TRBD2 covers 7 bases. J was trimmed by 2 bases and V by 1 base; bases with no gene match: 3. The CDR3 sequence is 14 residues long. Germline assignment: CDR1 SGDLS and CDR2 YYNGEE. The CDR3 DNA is TGTGCCAGCAGCGTACTAGCGGCTACCTACGAGCAGTACTTC. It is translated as CASSVLAATYEQYF.

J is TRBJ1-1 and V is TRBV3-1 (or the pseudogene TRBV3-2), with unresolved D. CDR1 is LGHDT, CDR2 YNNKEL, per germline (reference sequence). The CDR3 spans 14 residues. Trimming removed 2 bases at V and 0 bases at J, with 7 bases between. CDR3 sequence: CASSQLQMNTEAFF. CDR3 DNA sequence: TGTGCCAGCAGCCAATTACAGATGAACACTGAAGCTTTCTTT.

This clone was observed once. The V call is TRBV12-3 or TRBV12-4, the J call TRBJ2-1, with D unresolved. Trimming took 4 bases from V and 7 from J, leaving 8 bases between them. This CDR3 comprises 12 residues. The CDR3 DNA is TGTGCCAGCAGTTCCCTAGAGAATGAGCAGTTCTTC. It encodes CASSSLENEQFF.

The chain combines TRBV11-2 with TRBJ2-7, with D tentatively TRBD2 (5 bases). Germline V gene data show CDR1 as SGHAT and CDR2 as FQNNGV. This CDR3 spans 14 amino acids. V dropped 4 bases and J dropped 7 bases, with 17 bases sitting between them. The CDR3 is CASSSQPSGWEQYF. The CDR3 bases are TGTGCCAGCAGCTCACAACCCTCGGGGTGGGAGCAGTACTTC.

CDR3 nucleotides: TGCGCCAGCAGCTTAAATCTGGCGGGGGCCGATGAGCAGTTCTTC. Translating gives CASSLNLAGADEQFF. This chain uses TRBV5-1 with TRBJ2-1; TRBD2 is a possible D gene (7 bases). Trimming pared 2 bases from V and 8 bases from J, leaving 17 bases between. Germline CDR1 reads SGHRS; CDR2 reads YFSETQ. The CDR3 has 15 amino acids.